The 29 T cell receptor beta chains given below trace back to one sample, sequenced in a study of T cell clonality in common variable immunodeficiency. The protocol was immunoSEQ multiplex PCR, while the TCRdb copy is restricted to in-frame clones and leaves out a portion. This sample carries tens of thousands of clones, none of them present only once. The specimen sequenced was peripheral blood mononuclear cells. These receptors all stem from a person aged 18 to 69 in good health.

This clone was detected ten times or more. The CDR3 sequence is CASRAGLAPNIQYF. The CDR3 bases that were read are TGTGCCAGCAGGGCAGGACTAGCACCAAACATT. The V and J genes are TRBV27 and TRBJ2-4, with 8 nucleotides matching TRBD2. The read terminates 3 residues ahead of where the CDR3 ends, so the germline J gene completes it. Germline V gives CDR1 MNHEY, CDR2 SMNVEV (reference sequence). The CDR3 contains 14 residues. The junction had 7 bases not matched to a gene; V was cut back by 6 bases and J by 6 bases.

This clone came up many times. The missing CDR3 end, 3 residues past where the read stops, is filled in from the germline J gene. The J gene is TRBJ1-2, the V gene TRBV7-3; D is undetermined. CDR1 is SGHTA, CDR2 FQGTGA, per germline. This CDR3 has 15 residues. V lost 5 bases to trimming and J lost 4 bases, with 17 bases between them. The CDR3 sequence is CASSPITPGAYGYTF. The CDR3 DNA, read in part, is TGTGCCAGCAGCCCCATTACGCCAGGAGCCTATGGC.

As regards this clone: With the read ending 3 residues before the CDR3 end, the germline J gene is used to fill in that end. J is TRBJ1-2 and V is TRBV11-3; weak D call: TRBD1 (5 bases). Germline lookup yields CDR1 SGHNT and CDR2 YENEEA. The CDR3 covers 12 residues. Here the CDR3 reads CASSHWGEGYTF. The DNA read from the CDR3 is TGTGCCAGCAGCCATTGGGGGGAGGGC.

This clone was recorded many times. With the read ending 3 residues before the CDR3 end, the germline J gene is used to fill in that end. The rearrangement uses TRBV7-9 and TRBJ2-7, with 8 nucleotides matching TRBD1. CDR3 length equals 15 residues. Trimming cost V 4 bases and J 4 bases; bases outside gene matches: 9. Germline V CDR1 and CDR2: SEHNR, FQNEAQ (reference sequence). The sequenced CDR3 bases are TGTGCCAGCAGCTACTCCGGGACAGGAGTTTACGAG. It codes for CASSYSGTGVYE. The CDR3 in its entirety is CASSYSGTGVYEQYF.

This clone was counted ten times or more. The junction does not match germline at one end; this may be a read error. Sequencing ends 3 residues short of the CDR3 end; the germline J gene provides the rest. This chain connects TRBV7-7 to TRBJ2-1, with D possibly matching TRBD2 (6 bases). There are 16 residues in the CDR3. Germline V CDR1 and CDR2: SSHAT, FNYEAQ (reference sequence). Here the CDR3 reads CASSVSSDPSYNEQFF. The DNA read from the CDR3 is TGTGCTAGCAGCGTCTCTAGCGACCCCTCCTACAATGAG.

This clone was counted ten times or more. The read terminates 3 residues before the CDR3 end, so the remaining end is supplied by the germline J gene. The chain links TRBV18 to TRBJ2-3; TRBD1 agrees at 10 bases. J was trimmed by 3 bases and V by 3 bases; bases with no gene match: 6. This CDR3 is 16 amino acids long. The germline CDR1 and CDR2 sequences are KGHSH and LQKENI. CDR3: CASSPDRGRGTDTQYF. The DNA read from the CDR3 is TGTGCCAGCTCACCCGACAGGGGGCGAGGGACAGATACG. Full variable domain (remainder filled in from reference TRBV18 and TRBJ2-3): NAGVMQNPRHLVRRRGQEARLRCSPMKGHSHVYWYRQLPEEGLKFMVYLQKENIIDESGMPKERFSAEFPKEGPSILRIQQVVRGDSAAYFCASSPDRGRGTDTQYFGPGTRLTVL.

This clone was counted at least ten times. Coverage ceases 3 residues before the CDR3 finishes, and the germline J gene fills in the end. This rearrangement joins TRBV2 to TRBJ2-5, with TRBD2 matching 10 bases. This CDR3 comprises 16 residues. V dropped 6 bases and J dropped 4; count of bases not matched to a gene: 11. CDR1 and CDR2 from the germline V gene are SNHLY and FYNNEI. The CDR3 bases that were read are TGTGCCAGCAGGAGAGATTTAGCGGGAGGCCGAGAGACC. Its translation is CASRRDLAGGRET. The full CDR3 sequence reads CASRRDLAGGRETQYF.

This clone was counted at least ten times. A read error may produce the germline difference seen at one junction end. The CDR3 is cut off 3 residues early in the read; its end comes from the germline J gene. The rearrangement links TRBV4-2 to TRBJ2-7; D might be TRBD2 (6 bases). The CDR3 covers 16 residues. Germline V lookup: CDR1 LGHNA, CDR2 YNFKEQ. The sequenced CDR3 bases are TGCGCCAGCAGCCCTTCTTGGGACCCCGGGGGATACGAG. Translation: CASSPSWDPGGYE. The full CDR3 is CASSPSWDPGGYEQYF.

This clone was picked up many times. The sequenced fragment ends 3 residues before the CDR3 boundary, so the rest is inferred from the germline J gene. This chain uses TRBV5-1 with TRBJ1-1; D is perhaps TRBD1 (5 bases). The length of the CDR3 is 13 residues. Trimming shortened V by 3 bases and J by 1 base, and 7 bases separated the two germline ends. The V gene's germline CDR1 is SGHRS and CDR2 YFSETQ. Incomplete CDR3 DNA: TGCGCCAGCAGCTCACAGGCGAACACTGAA. Its translation: CASSSQANTE. From start to end, the CDR3 is CASSSQANTEAFF.

At least ten counts were recorded for this clone. Read coverage stops 3 residues before the CDR3 terminus; the germline J gene supplies the remainder. The genes are TRBV5-4 and TRBJ2-2; no clear D gene. Per the germline V gene, CDR1 is SGHNT and CDR2 is YYREEE (reference sequence). The CDR3 covers 15 residues. Trimming took off 4 bases at V and 2 bases at J, with 12 bases between the two ends. The sequenced part of the CDR3 DNA is TGTGCCAGCAGCCCATTGACAACTAACACCGGGGAG. Amino acid sequence: CASSPLTTNTGE. The CDR3 in full is CASSPLTTNTGELFF.

This clone was seen at least ten times. The read finishes 3 residues shy of the CDR3 end, and the germline J gene is used to complete it. The V gene is TRBV13, the J gene TRBJ2-7; D is unresolved. This CDR3 contains 12 residues. V lost 5 bases to trimming and J lost 0 bases, with 5 bases between them. In germline, CDR1 is PRHDT, CDR2 FYEKMQ (reference sequence). CDR3 protein: CASSTYSYEQYF. The sequenced part of the CDR3 DNA is TGTGCCAGCAGCACCTACTCCTACGAG.

This clone was seen repeatedly, ten times or more. The read ends 3 residues early relative to the CDR3; the germline J gene fills the gap. The chain links TRBV28 to TRBJ2-7; no definite D call. V lost 8 bases, J lost 3 bases, and 8 bases lay in between. The V gene's germline CDR1 is MDHEN and CDR2 SYDVKM. The CDR3 runs 11 residues. The sequenced CDR3 bases are TGTGCCAGCGGGCCCTTCTACGAG. Translation gives CASGPFYE. The full CDR3 protein reads CASGPFYEQYF. Variable domain in full (rest from reference TRBV28 and TRBJ2-7): DVKVTQSSRYLVKRTGEKVFLECVQDMDHENMFWYRQDPGLGLRLIYFSYDVKMKEKGDIPEGYSVSREKKERFSLILESASTNQTSMYLCASGPFYEQYFGPGTRLTVT.

This clone appeared many times. Read data end 3 residues before the CDR3 end; the end is taken from the germline J gene. The chain recombines TRBV19 with TRBJ1-1, with TRBD1 matching over 7 bases. V trimming: 10 bases; J trimming: 3 bases; junction bases outside the gene matches: 8. Germline values: CDR1 LNHDA, CDR2 SQIVND (reference sequence). CDR3 length equals 13 residues. Here the CDR3 reads CATSGQFYTEAFF. Partial CDR3 DNA: TGTGCCACGTCGGGACAGTTCTACACTGAA.

This clone occurred many times. The read is 3 residues too short to cover the CDR3 end, so that end is filled in from the germline J gene. This chain joins TRBV7-2 and TRBJ1-2; possibly TRBD1 for D (6 bases). The V end was cut by 1 base, the J end by 4 bases, with 7 bases between. The CDR3 runs to 13 residues. In germline, CDR1 is SGHTA, CDR2 FQGNSA. CDR3 DNA (partial): TGTGCCAGCAGCTTAGAGGGGGTCTATGGC. This encodes CASSLEGVYG. The whole CDR3 sequence reads CASSLEGVYGYTF. Combining the CDR3 with reference TRBV7-2 and TRBJ1-2 gives the whole variable domain GAGVSQSPSNKVTEKGKDVELRCDPISGHTALYWYRQSLGQGLEFLIYFQGNSAPDKSGLPSDRFSAERTGGSVSTLTIQRTQQEDSAVYLCASSLEGVYGYTFGSGTRLTVV.

In its sample, this clone was seen many times. The CDR3 bases that were read are TGTGCCAGCAGCCGATCTGTACAGGACTACGAG. Translation: CASSRSVQDYE. The whole CDR3 sequence reads CASSRSVQDYEQYF. This chain joins TRBV7-2 and TRBJ2-7, with D perhaps matching TRBD1 (5 bases). The read ends 3 residues shy of where the CDR3 ends; the end is completed using the germline J gene. The V end was cut by 5 bases, the J end by 3 bases, with 14 bases between. The germline CDR1 and CDR2 sequences are SGHTA and FQGNSA. The CDR3 spans 14 residues.

This clone was detected ten times or more. The CDR3 end falls 3 residues outside the read, so it is completed with the germline J gene. The chain has TRBV3-1 (or the pseudogene TRBV3-2) and TRBJ1-4; 9 bases line up with TRBD1. The CDR3 length is 16 residues. The germline gives CDR1 LGHDT, CDR2 YNNKEL (reference sequence). J was trimmed by 4 bases and V by 0 bases; bases with no gene match: 3. The CDR3 bases that were read are TGTGCCAGCAGCCAAGATCTGACAGGGGGTAATGAAAAA. Translation gives CASSQDLTGGNEK. The full CDR3 protein is CASSQDLTGGNEKLFF.

This clone came up a few times. The read finishes 3 residues shy of the CDR3 end, and the germline J gene is used to complete it. The gene calls are TRBV19 and TRBJ2-7, with 7 bases identical to TRBD2. Unmatched junction bases numbered 10, after V lost 2 bases and J lost 6 bases. Per germline, CDR1 LNHDA and CDR2 SQIVND (reference sequence). The CDR3 consists of 15 residues. The CDR3 sequence is CASSIYRGVEVEQYF. Incomplete CDR3 DNA: TGTGCCAGTAGTATATACCGGGGGGTCGAGGTCGAG.

This clone has a count of ten or more. The sequenced fragment ends 3 residues before the CDR3 boundary, so the rest is inferred from the germline J gene. The rearrangement uses TRBV19 and TRBJ2-6; TRBD1 aligns across 12 bases. V dropped 6 bases and J dropped 0; count of bases not matched to a gene: 3. There are 17 residues in the CDR3. Germline V gene sequence: CDR1 LNHDA, CDR2 SQIVND (reference sequence). The sequenced CDR3 bases are TGTGCCAGTAGGGGGACAGGGGGCATCTCTGGGGCCAACGTC. Translation: CASRGTGGISGANV. The entire CDR3 reads CASRGTGGISGANVLTF. Combining the CDR3 with reference TRBV19 and TRBJ2-6 gives the whole variable domain DGGITQSPKYLFRKEGQNVTLSCEQNLNHDAMYWYRQDPGQGLRLIYYSQIVNDFQKGDIAEGYSVSREKKESFPLTVTSAQKNPTAFYLCASRGTGGISGANVLTFGAGSRLTVL.

This clone appeared many times. The read ends 3 residues before the CDR3 terminus; that terminus is restored from the germline J gene. The gene calls are TRBV20-1 and TRBJ1-2; the match to TRBD1 covers 7 bases. This CDR3 comprises 12 residues. Unmatched junction bases numbered 6, after V lost 5 bases and J lost 6 bases. Germline lookup yields CDR1 DFQATT and CDR2 SNEGSKA (reference sequence). The CDR3 spells CSAFTGEDGYTF. CDR3 DNA (partial): TGCAGTGCTTTTACAGGGGAGGATGGC.

This clone has a count of ten or more. The CDR3 loop is CASSWTGTGNTGELFF. The sequenced CDR3 bases are TGCGCCAGCAGCTGGACCGGGACAGGGAACACCGGGGAG. The J gene is TRBJ2-2, the V gene TRBV5-1, with TRBD1 matching over 8 bases. Coverage ceases 3 residues before the CDR3 finishes, and the germline J gene fills in the end. The germline CDR1 and CDR2 sequences are SGHRS and YFSETQ. The CDR3 totals 16 residues. Germline trimming cut 3 bases from V and 1 base from J; bases unmatched to any gene: 5.

This clone was seen at least ten times. The CDR3 end is not reached by the read, which stops 3 residues before it; the germline J gene fills it in. V is TRBV9 and J is TRBJ2-7; no firm D call. The CDR3 has 14 residues. The V and J ends lost 3 bases and 2 bases respectively, with 12 bases between them. From germline, CDR1 is SGDLS and CDR2 YYNGEE. The DNA read from the CDR3 is TGTGCCAGCAGCGAATCGAGCGTGACCTACGAG. It is translated as CASSESSVTYE. In full, the CDR3 reads CASSESSVTYEQYF.

This clone was seen ten or more times. The read stops 3 residues short of the end of the CDR3; the missing end is completed from the germline J gene. The J gene is TRBJ2-7, the V gene TRBV12-3 or TRBV12-4; 9 bases agree with TRBD2. V lost 3 bases and J lost 0; bases outside the gene matches: 6. CDR3 length: 16 amino acids. The CDR3 loop reads CASSFGLAGTSYEQYF. The CDR3 bases that were read are TGTGCCAGCAGTTTTGGGCTAGCGGGAACCTCCTACGAG.

This clone was detected ten times or more. The sequence runs out 3 residues before the end of the CDR3; the remainder is reconstructed from the germline J gene. The V and J genes are TRBV6-1 and TRBJ2-5; 7 bases align to TRBD2. The length of the CDR3 is 16 residues. The J segment lost 2 bases and the V segment lost 3 bases, leaving 9 bases of the junction unmatched. CDR1 and CDR2 from the germline V gene are MNHNS and SASEGT. The CDR3 reads CASSDLIQRGQETQYF. Incomplete CDR3 DNA: TGTGCCAGCAGTGATTTAATCCAGCGGGGACAAGAGACC.

This clone was counted ten times or more. The CDR3 bases that were read are TGTGCCAGTACCCCTTGGGCGTTCGCTGAA. This encodes CASTPWAFAE. From start to end, the CDR3 is CASTPWAFAEAFF. This rearrangement joins TRBV19 to TRBJ1-1; D gene unclear. The read ends 3 residues before the CDR3 terminus; that terminus is restored from the germline J gene. Germline-derived CDR1 and CDR2 are LNHDA and SQIVND (reference sequence). Trimming removed 7 bases at V and 6 bases at J, with 15 bases between. The CDR3 extends over 13 amino acids.

This clone was found many times. The read finishes 3 residues shy of the CDR3 end, and the germline J gene is used to complete it. Other DNA sequences of this sample code for an identical CDR3. The J gene is TRBJ2-4, the V gene TRBV5-1; D is possibly TRBD1 (6 bases). Germline lookup yields CDR1 SGHRS and CDR2 YFSETQ. The CDR3 totals 13 residues. CDR3 DNA, as far as it was read: TGCGCCAGCAGCCCGGACAGCCCGGTGATT. This sequence encodes CASSPDSPVI. Given in full, the CDR3 is CASSPDSPVIQYF.

This clone was seen more than once but under ten times. The read ends 3 residues early relative to the CDR3; the germline J gene fills the gap. The chain links TRBV20-1 to TRBJ2-3; D is perhaps TRBD2 (6 bases). This CDR3 has 14 residues. Looked up from germline, CDR1 is DFQATT and CDR2 is SNEGSKA (reference sequence). Trimming removed 1 base from V and 1 base from J, with 9 bases in between. Incomplete CDR3 DNA: TGCAGTGCTAGAGTGATAGCGGGCACAGATACG. Translating gives CSARVIAGTDT. The CDR3, in full, reads CSARVIAGTDTQYF.

There are many counts of this clone. CDR3 sequence: CASSLPGLSYTEAFF. The sequenced part of the CDR3 DNA is TGTGCCAGCAGTTTGCCGGGACTGAGTTACACTGAA. V gene TRBV5-4 combines with J gene TRBJ1-1, with D perhaps TRBD1 (5 bases). The missing CDR3 end, 3 residues past where the read stops, is filled in from the germline J gene. Trimming left V 5 bases short and J 3 bases short, with 17 bases between. Looked up from germline, CDR1 is SGHNT and CDR2 is YYREEE (reference sequence). The CDR3 contains 15 residues.

This clone was recorded at least ten times. Read data end 3 residues before the CDR3 end; the end is taken from the germline J gene. The chain carries TRBV5-6 and TRBJ2-1; no clear D gene. The CDR3 runs 15 residues. Trimming took 4 bases from V and 0 from J, leaving 11 bases between them. Looked up from germline, CDR1 is SGHDT and CDR2 is YYEEEE. This CDR3 reads CASSPGPSSYNEQFF. The sequenced CDR3 bases are TGTGCCAGCAGCCCGGGTCCGAGCTCCTACAATGAG. The full variable domain, in which reference TRBV5-6 and TRBJ2-1 provide the parts outside the CDR3, is DAGVTQSPTHLIKTRGQQVTLRCSPKSGHDTVSWYQQALGQGPQFIFQYYEEEERQRGNFPDRFSGHQFPNYSSELNVNALLLGDSALYLCASSPGPSSYNEQFFGPGTRLTVL.

Comments on this clone: The read gets to within 3 residues of the CDR3 end, and the germline J gene fills in the rest. The chain employs TRBV18 and TRBJ1-5; D perhaps matches TRBD1 (5 bases). The CDR3 has 16 residues. The germline CDR1 and CDR2 sequences are KGHSH and LQKENI. V dropped 2 bases and J dropped 1 base, with 12 bases sitting between them. The DNA read from the CDR3 is TGTGCCAGCTCACCAAATACGGGGGGAAGCAATCAGCCC. The encoded protein is CASSPNTGGSNQP. The complete CDR3 protein is CASSPNTGGSNQPQHF.